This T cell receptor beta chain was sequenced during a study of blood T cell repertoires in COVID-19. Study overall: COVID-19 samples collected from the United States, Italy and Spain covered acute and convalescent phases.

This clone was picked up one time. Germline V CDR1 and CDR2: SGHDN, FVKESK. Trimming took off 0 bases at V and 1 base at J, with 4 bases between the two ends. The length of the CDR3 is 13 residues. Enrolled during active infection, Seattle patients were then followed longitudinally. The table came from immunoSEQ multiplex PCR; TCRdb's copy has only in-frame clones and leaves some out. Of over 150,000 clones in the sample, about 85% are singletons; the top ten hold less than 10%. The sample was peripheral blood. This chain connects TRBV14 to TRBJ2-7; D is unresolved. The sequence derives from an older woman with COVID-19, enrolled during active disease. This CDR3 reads CASSQDLSYEQYF. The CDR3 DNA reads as TGTGCCAGCAGCCAAGACTTATCCTACGAGCAGTACTTC.